A selection of T cell receptor beta chains follows, all from one sample in a study of early T cells in non-severe SARS-CoV-2 infection. MiXCR, applied by TCRdb to the 5' RACE reads, yields one record per CDR3 protein. The sample lists approximately 30,000 distinct CDR3 sequences, 6.6% occurring once. The sequenced material came from whole blood. The receptor source for this set is an adult who was a healthcare worker with PCR-confirmed SARS-CoV-2 infection or an uninfected control (not recorded which). CDR3s include the opening cysteine and the closing phenylalanine or tryptophan. The D gene is left open where the match is weak. Not all rows give a size; the values are once, few, many and, for expanded clones, a class.

v_gene: TRBV7-2
abundance: .
j_gene: TRBJ2-7
d_gene: .
CDR3nt: TGTGCCAGCAGCTTAGATACTGGGGATCCGGCTTCGGAGTACTTC
CDR3aa: CASSLDTGDPASEYF

v_gene: TRBV9
abundance: many
j_gene: TRBJ2-1
d_gene: TRBD2
CDR3nt: TGTGCCAGCAGCGTAGATTGGCGGGAGTGGAATGAGCAGTTCTTC
CDR3aa: CASSVDWREWNEQFF

v_gene: TRBV20-1
abundance: many
j_gene: TRBJ2-7
d_gene: TRBD2
CDR3nt: TGCAGTGCTAGAGAAGGCACTAGCGGGAGGTACGAGCAGTACTTC
CDR3aa: CSAREGTSGRYEQYF

v_gene: TRBV12-5
abundance: .
j_gene: TRBJ1-1
d_gene: .
CDR3nt: TGTGTCTCGAGCATGAACACTGAAGCTTTCTTT
CDR3aa: CVSSMNTEAFF

v_gene: TRBV7-9
abundance: .
j_gene: TRBJ2-1
d_gene: .
CDR3nt: TGTGCCAGCAGCTTACTCCGGGACCGACAGTTCTTC
CDR3aa: CASSLLRDRQFF

v_gene: TRBV9
abundance: many
j_gene: TRBJ2-7
d_gene: .
CDR3nt: TGTGCCAGCAGCGTAGAGGCCAGATCCTACGAGCAGTACTTC
CDR3aa: CASSVEARSYEQYF

v_gene: TRBV6-2/TRBV6-3
abundance: few
j_gene: TRBJ2-1
d_gene: TRBD2
CDR3nt: TGTGCCAGCAGTTACTTCCCCCCACTAGCGGGAGCCAAGGATGAGCAGTTCTTC
CDR3aa: CASSYFPPLAGAKDEQFF

v_gene: TRBV7-6
abundance: few
j_gene: TRBJ2-1
d_gene: .
CDR3nt: TGTGCCAGCAGCTCCCGGGGGAATGAGCAGTTCTTC
CDR3aa: CASSSRGNEQFF

v_gene: TRBV19
abundance: .
j_gene: TRBJ1-1
d_gene: .
CDR3nt: TGTGCCAGTAGTAGGGGGGGATCCGGTTGGGTCACTGAAGCTTTCTTT
CDR3aa: CASSRGGSGWVTEAFF

v_gene: TRBV28
abundance: many
j_gene: TRBJ2-7
d_gene: .
CDR3nt: TGTGCCAGCAGTTTACGTCACAGGTCACTCTCCTACGAGCAGTACTTC
CDR3aa: CASSLRHRSLSYEQYF

v_gene: TRBV28
abundance: many
j_gene: TRBJ2-1
d_gene: .
CDR3nt: TGTGCCAGCAGTTTGACAGGGGAGGGGAGTGAGCAGTTCTTC
CDR3aa: CASSLTGEGSEQFF

v_gene: TRBV28
abundance: many
j_gene: TRBJ2-7
d_gene: TRBD1
CDR3nt: TGTGCCAGCCTATACAGGGGAAAACTGGGCGAGCAGTACTTC
CDR3aa: CASLYRGKLGEQYF

v_gene: TRBV12-3/TRBV12-4
abundance: many
j_gene: TRBJ2-3
d_gene: TRBD2
CDR3nt: TGTGCCAGCAGTTTTTCGGCTAGCGGGAGGACAGATACGCAGTATTTT
CDR3aa: CASSFSASGRTDTQYF

v_gene: TRBV6-2/TRBV6-3
abundance: .
j_gene: TRBJ2-5
d_gene: .
CDR3nt: TGTGCCAGCAGACCCCGGACCGGAGAGACCCAGTACTTC
CDR3aa: CASRPRTGETQYF

v_gene: TRBV29-1
abundance: many
j_gene: TRBJ2-7
d_gene: .
CDR3nt: TGCAGCGTTGAAGGGACTCGATCCTACGAGCAGTACTTC
CDR3aa: CSVEGTRSYEQYF

v_gene: TRBV28
abundance: many
j_gene: TRBJ2-2
d_gene: TRBD2
CDR3nt: TGTGCCAGCAGTTTATCGGGGACTAGCGGGAGGGCCGCCGGGGAGCTGTTTTTT
CDR3aa: CASSLSGTSGRAAGELFF

v_gene: TRBV2
abundance: medium-sized
j_gene: TRBJ2-3
d_gene: .
CDR3nt: TGTGCCAGCAGTGAATACGTGGATACGCAGTATTTT
CDR3aa: CASSEYVDTQYF

v_gene: TRBV10-1
abundance: many
j_gene: TRBJ2-3
d_gene: TRBD2
CDR3nt: TGCGCCAGCAGTTCAGTAGCGGGGGGCGCAGATACGCAGTATTTT
CDR3aa: CASSSVAGGADTQYF

v_gene: TRBV12-3/TRBV12-4
abundance: many
j_gene: TRBJ2-2
d_gene: TRBD2
CDR3nt: TGTGCCAGCAGTTTTAAAGCGGGAGGGCATACCGGGGAGCTGTTTTTT
CDR3aa: CASSFKAGGHTGELFF

v_gene: TRBV20-1
abundance: many
j_gene: TRBJ1-2
d_gene: .
CDR3nt: TGCAGTGCTCCGACAGGAAACTATGGCTACACCTTC
CDR3aa: CSAPTGNYGYTF

v_gene: TRBV19
abundance: few
j_gene: TRBJ2-2
d_gene: .
CDR3nt: TGTGCCAGTAGCGAACTCGGACAGAACTTTAACACCGGGGAGCTGTTTTTT
CDR3aa: CASSELGQNFNTGELFF

v_gene: TRBV7-2
abundance: .
j_gene: TRBJ2-3
d_gene: .
CDR3nt: TGTGCCAGCAGGCAAGCACTAGCAGATACGCAGTATTTT
CDR3aa: CASRQALADTQYF

v_gene: TRBV11-2
abundance: many
j_gene: TRBJ2-7
d_gene: .
CDR3nt: TGTGCCAGCAGCTTATTCGACAGGAACTACGAGCAGTACTTC
CDR3aa: CASSLFDRNYEQYF

v_gene: TRBV6-1
abundance: many
j_gene: TRBJ2-2
d_gene: .
CDR3nt: TGTGCCAGCAGTGAGAGGACCGGGGAGCTGTTTTTT
CDR3aa: CASSERTGELFF

v_gene: TRBV5-4
abundance: .
j_gene: TRBJ2-7
d_gene: TRBD2
CDR3nt: TGTGCCAGCAGCCCGACTAGCGGGAGGGCGTACGAGCAGTACTTC
CDR3aa: CASSPTSGRAYEQYF

v_gene: TRBV12-3/TRBV12-4
abundance: many
j_gene: TRBJ2-5
d_gene: .
CDR3nt: TGTGCCATCAGGACCGGCCGGGAGACCCAGTACTTC
CDR3aa: CAIRTGRETQYF

v_gene: TRBV19
abundance: .
j_gene: TRBJ2-2
d_gene: .
CDR3nt: TGTGCCAGTAGTACCTACACCGGGGAGCTGTTTTTT
CDR3aa: CASSTYTGELFF

v_gene: TRBV27
abundance: few
j_gene: TRBJ2-7
d_gene: TRBD2
CDR3nt: TGTGCCAGCAGTCCTCGGACTAGTCAGGACGAGCAGTACTTC
CDR3aa: CASSPRTSQDEQYF

v_gene: TRBV6-5
abundance: many
j_gene: TRBJ1-1
d_gene: TRBD1
CDR3nt: TGTGCCAGCATTCGACGACAGGGGAACACTGAAGCTTTCTTT
CDR3aa: CASIRRQGNTEAFF

v_gene: TRBV4-2
abundance: few
j_gene: TRBJ2-7
d_gene: TRBD2
CDR3nt: TGTGCCAGCAGCCAGGGACTAGCGGGATCCCACGAGCAGTACTTC
CDR3aa: CASSQGLAGSHEQYF

v_gene: TRBV11-2
abundance: many
j_gene: TRBJ2-1
d_gene: .
CDR3nt: TGTGCCAGCAGCTTAGATTTAGGGACACCGCCGAGCTCCTACAATGAGCAGTTCTTC
CDR3aa: CASSLDLGTPPSSYNEQFF

v_gene: TRBV5-6
abundance: .
j_gene: TRBJ2-7
d_gene: .
CDR3nt: TGTGCCAGCAGCTTGGACCTCTCCGGGGAGCAGTACTTC
CDR3aa: CASSLDLSGEQYF

v_gene: TRBV28
abundance: many
j_gene: TRBJ2-1
d_gene: TRBD2
CDR3nt: TGTGCCAGCAGCCCCCCTAGCGGGAGTCACCTTAAGGGGTCCTACAATGAGCAGTTCTTC
CDR3aa: CASSPPSGSHLKGSYNEQFF

v_gene: TRBV15
abundance: .
j_gene: TRBJ2-5
d_gene: .
CDR3nt: TGTGCCACCAGCATTGGGGGTTCCCAAGAGACCCAGTACTTC
CDR3aa: CATSIGGSQETQYF

v_gene: TRBV7-8
abundance: many
j_gene: TRBJ2-5
d_gene: TRBD2
CDR3nt: TGTGCCAGCAGCCTAGGAGGAGCGGGAGTAGAGACCCAGTACTTC
CDR3aa: CASSLGGAGVETQYF

v_gene: TRBV20-1
abundance: many
j_gene: TRBJ2-2
d_gene: .
CDR3nt: TGCAGTGCCCCGGAGGTTTTAACCGGGGAGCTGTTTTTT
CDR3aa: CSAPEVLTGELFF

v_gene: TRBV7-2
abundance: many
j_gene: TRBJ2-3
d_gene: .
CDR3nt: TGTGCCAGCAGCTCAAGGAGGGCGGACACAGATACGCAGTATTTT
CDR3aa: CASSSRRADTDTQYF

v_gene: TRBV6-6
abundance: .
j_gene: TRBJ2-7
d_gene: .
CDR3nt: TGTGCCAGCAGTTACTCGCTGGCCGAGCAGTACTTC
CDR3aa: CASSYSLAEQYF

v_gene: TRBV20-1
abundance: few
j_gene: TRBJ1-2
d_gene: TRBD1
CDR3nt: TGCAGTGCTAGCAGGGGGGTAAACTATGGCTACACCTTC
CDR3aa: CSASRGVNYGYTF

v_gene: TRBV28
abundance: many
j_gene: TRBJ2-5
d_gene: TRBD2
CDR3nt: TGTGCCAGCAGTTTACATTCGGCGGGAGGGGCCCAAGAGACCCAGTACTTC
CDR3aa: CASSLHSAGGAQETQYF

v_gene: TRBV9
abundance: .
j_gene: TRBJ2-7
d_gene: TRBD2
CDR3nt: TGTGCCAGCAGCGTAGTTCCAGCGGGAGGAGTCTACGAGCAGTACTTC
CDR3aa: CASSVVPAGGVYEQYF

v_gene: TRBV28
abundance: .
j_gene: TRBJ2-5
d_gene: TRBD2
CDR3nt: TGTGCCAGCAGTCCGGGAGCTAGCGGGAGTTGGGGCACCCAAGAGACCCAGTACTTC
CDR3aa: CASSPGASGSWGTQETQYF

v_gene: TRBV9
abundance: many
j_gene: TRBJ2-3
d_gene: .
CDR3nt: TGTGCCAGCAGTATAGCAGATACGCAGTATTTT
CDR3aa: CASSIADTQYF

v_gene: TRBV7-2
abundance: many
j_gene: TRBJ1-2
d_gene: TRBD1
CDR3nt: TGTGCCAGCAGCATGAGACAGGGAGGCAACTATGGCTACACCTTC
CDR3aa: CASSMRQGGNYGYTF

v_gene: TRBV29-1
abundance: .
j_gene: TRBJ2-2
d_gene: .
CDR3nt: TGCAGTACCAACGGGCCGGGGAACACCGGGGAGCTGTTTTTT
CDR3aa: CSTNGPGNTGELFF

v_gene: TRBV5-4
abundance: many
j_gene: TRBJ2-1
d_gene: TRBD2
CDR3nt: TGTGCCAGCAGCCAACAGCGGGAGGGATACAATGAGCAGTTCTTC
CDR3aa: CASSQQREGYNEQFF